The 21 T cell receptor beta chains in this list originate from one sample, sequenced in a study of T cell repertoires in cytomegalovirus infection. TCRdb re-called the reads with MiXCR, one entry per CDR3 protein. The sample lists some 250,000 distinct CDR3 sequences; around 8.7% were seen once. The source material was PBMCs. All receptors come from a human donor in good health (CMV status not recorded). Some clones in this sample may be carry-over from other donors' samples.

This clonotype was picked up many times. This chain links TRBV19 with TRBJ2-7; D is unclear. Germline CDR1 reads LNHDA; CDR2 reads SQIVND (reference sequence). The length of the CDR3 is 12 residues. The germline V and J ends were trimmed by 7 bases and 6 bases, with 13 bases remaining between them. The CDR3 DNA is TGTGCCAGTATTGGAGTGATGGGCGAGCAGTACTTC. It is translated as CASIGVMGEQYF.

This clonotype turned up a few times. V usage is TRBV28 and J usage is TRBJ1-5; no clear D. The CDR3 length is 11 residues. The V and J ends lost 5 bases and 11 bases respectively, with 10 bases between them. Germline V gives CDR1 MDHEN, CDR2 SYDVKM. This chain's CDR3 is CASSTATTQHF. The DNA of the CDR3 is TGTGCCAGCAGTACAGCGACTACCCAGCATTTT. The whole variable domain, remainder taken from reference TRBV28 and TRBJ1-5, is DVKVTQSSRYLVKRTGEKVFLECVQDMDHENMFWYRQDPGLGLRLIYFSYDVKMKEKGDIPEGYSVSREKKERFSLILESASTNQTSMYLCASSTATTQHFGDGTRLSIL.

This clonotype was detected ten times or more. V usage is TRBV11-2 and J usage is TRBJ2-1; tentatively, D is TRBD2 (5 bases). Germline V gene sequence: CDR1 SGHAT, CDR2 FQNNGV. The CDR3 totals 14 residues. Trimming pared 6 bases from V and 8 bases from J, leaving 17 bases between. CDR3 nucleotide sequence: TGTGCCAGCAGTCAGGACTGGTTTAGGTATGAGCAGTTCTTC. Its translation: CASSQDWFRYEQFF.

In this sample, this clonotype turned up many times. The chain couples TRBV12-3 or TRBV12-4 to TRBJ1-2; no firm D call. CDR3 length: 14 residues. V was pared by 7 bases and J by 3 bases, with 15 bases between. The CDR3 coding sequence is TGTGCCAGCACCCTAAGGCCGGTGGACTATGGCTACACCTTC. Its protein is CASTLRPVDYGYTF.

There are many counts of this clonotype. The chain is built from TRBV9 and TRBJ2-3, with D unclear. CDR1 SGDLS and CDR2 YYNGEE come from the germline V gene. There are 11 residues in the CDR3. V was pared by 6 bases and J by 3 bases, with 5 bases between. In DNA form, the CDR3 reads TGTGCCAGCACCTCAACAGATACGCAGTATTTT. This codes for CASTSTDTQYF. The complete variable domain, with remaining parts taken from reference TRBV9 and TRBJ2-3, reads DSGVTQTPKHLITATGQRVTLRCSPRSGDLSVYWYQQSLDQGLQFLIQYYNGEERAKGNILERFSAQQFPDLHSELNLSSLELGDSALYFCASTSTDTQYFGPGTRLTVL.

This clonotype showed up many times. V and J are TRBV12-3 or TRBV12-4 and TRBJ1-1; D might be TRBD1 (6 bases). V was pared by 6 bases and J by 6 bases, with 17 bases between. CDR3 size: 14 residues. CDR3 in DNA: TGTGCCAGCAGCCTCCCGGGACAATGGTCTGAAGCTTTCTTT. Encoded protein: CASSLPGQWSEAFF.

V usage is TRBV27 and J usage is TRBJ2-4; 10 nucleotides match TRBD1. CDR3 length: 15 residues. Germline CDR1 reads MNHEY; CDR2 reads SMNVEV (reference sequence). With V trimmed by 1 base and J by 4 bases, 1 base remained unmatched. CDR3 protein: CASSLWDRGKNIQYF. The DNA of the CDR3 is TGTGCCAGCAGTTTATGGGACAGGGGTAAAAACATTCAGTACTTC.

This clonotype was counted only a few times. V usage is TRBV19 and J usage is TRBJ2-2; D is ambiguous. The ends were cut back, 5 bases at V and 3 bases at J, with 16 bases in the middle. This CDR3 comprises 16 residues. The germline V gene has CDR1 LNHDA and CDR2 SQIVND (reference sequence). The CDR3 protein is CASSALGRQHTGELFF. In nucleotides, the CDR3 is TGTGCCAGTAGTGCCCTTGGGCGGCAGCACACCGGGGAGCTGTTTTTT.

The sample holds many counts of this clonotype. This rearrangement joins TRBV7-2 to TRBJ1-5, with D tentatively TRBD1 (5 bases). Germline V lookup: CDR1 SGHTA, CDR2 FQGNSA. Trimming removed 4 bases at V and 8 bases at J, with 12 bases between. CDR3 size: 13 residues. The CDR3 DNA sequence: TGTGCCAGCAGCTCAGGGCCTCTGGAGCCCCAGCATTTT. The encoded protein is CASSSGPLEPQHF.

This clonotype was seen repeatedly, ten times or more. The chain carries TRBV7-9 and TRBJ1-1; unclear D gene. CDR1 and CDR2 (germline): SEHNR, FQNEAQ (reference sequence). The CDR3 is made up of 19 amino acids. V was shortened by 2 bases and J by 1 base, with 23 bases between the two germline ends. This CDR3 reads CASSLQVVVLRNTNTEAFF. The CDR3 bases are TGTGCCAGCAGCTTACAAGTCGTGGTCTTACGGAACACGAACACTGAAGCTTTCTTT.

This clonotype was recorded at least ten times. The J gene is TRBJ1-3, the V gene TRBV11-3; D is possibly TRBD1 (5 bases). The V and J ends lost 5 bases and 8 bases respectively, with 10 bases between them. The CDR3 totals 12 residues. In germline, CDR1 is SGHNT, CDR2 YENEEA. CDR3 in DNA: TGTGCCAGCAGCCCAGGGAGGGACACCATATATTTT. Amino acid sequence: CASSPGRDTIYF.

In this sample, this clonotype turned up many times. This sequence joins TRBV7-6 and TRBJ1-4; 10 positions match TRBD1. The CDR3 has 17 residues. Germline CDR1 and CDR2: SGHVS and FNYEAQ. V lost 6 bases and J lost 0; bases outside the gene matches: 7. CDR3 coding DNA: TGTGCCAGCAGTCCAAGACAGGGGGCCGCAACTAATGAAAAACTGTTTTTT. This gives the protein CASSPRQGAATNEKLFF.

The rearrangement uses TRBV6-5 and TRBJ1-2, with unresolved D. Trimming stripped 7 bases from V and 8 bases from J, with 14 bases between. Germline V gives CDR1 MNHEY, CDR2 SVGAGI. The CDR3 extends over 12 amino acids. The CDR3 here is CASISFGGGYTF. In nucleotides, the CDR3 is TGTGCCAGCATCTCTTTCGGCGGAGGCTACACCTTC.

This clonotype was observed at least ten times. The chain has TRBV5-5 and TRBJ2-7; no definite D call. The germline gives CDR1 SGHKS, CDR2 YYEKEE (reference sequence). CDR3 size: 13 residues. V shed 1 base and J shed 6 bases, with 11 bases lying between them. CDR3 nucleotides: TGTGCCAGCAGCTTGTCCCTTTCTCCCGAGCAGTACTTC. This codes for CASSLSLSPEQYF.

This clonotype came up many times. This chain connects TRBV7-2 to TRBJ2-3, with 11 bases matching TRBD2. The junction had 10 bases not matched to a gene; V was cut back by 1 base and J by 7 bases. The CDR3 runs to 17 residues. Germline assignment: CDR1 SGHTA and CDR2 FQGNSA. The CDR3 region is CASSLGLAGGPRNTQYF. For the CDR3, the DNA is TGTGCCAGCAGCTTAGGGCTAGCGGGGGGCCCCCGGAATACGCAGTATTTT.

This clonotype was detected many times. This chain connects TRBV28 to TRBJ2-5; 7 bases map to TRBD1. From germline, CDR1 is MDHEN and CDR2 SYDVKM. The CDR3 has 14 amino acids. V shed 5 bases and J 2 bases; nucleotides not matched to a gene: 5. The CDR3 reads CASSPGDSQETQYF. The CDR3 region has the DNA TGTGCCAGCAGTCCCGGGGACAGTCAAGAGACCCAGTACTTC. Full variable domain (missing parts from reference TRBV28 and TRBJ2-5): DVKVTQSSRYLVKRTGEKVFLECVQDMDHENMFWYRQDPGLGLRLIYFSYDVKMKEKGDIPEGYSVSREKKERFSLILESASTNQTSMYLCASSPGDSQETQYFGPGTRLLVL.

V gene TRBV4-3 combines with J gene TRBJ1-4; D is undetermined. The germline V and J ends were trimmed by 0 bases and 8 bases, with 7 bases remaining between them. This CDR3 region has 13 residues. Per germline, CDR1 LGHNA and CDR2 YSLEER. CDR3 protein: CASSQDNLEKLFF. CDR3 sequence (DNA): TGCGCCAGCAGCCAAGACAATTTAGAAAAACTGTTTTTT.

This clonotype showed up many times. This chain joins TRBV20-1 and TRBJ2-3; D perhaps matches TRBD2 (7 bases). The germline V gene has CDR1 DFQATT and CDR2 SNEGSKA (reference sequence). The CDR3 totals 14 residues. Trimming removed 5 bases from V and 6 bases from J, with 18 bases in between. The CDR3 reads CSAPQGGAGDTQYF. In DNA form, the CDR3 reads TGCAGTGCTCCTCAAGGGGGGGCCGGGGATACGCAGTATTTT.

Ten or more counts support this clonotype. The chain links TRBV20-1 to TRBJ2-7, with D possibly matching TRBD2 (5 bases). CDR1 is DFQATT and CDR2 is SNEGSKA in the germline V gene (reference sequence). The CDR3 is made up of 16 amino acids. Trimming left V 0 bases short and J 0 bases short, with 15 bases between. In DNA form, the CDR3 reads TGCAGTGCTAGAGATTCGGAGGCCGTAAGCTCCTACGAGCAGTACTTC. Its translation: CSARDSEAVSSYEQYF.

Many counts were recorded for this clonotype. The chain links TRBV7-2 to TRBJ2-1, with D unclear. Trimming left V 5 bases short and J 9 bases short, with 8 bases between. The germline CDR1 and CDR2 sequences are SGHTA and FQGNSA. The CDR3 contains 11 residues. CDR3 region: CASSPRSEQFF. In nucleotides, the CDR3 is TGTGCCAGCAGCCCGCGCAGTGAGCAGTTCTTC.

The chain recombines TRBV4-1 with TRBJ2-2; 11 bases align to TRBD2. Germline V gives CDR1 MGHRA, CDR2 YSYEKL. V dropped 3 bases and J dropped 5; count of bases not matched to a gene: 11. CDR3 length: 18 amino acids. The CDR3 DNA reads TGCGCCAGCAGCCAGGGCCCACTAGCGGGAGCGGATACCGGGGAGCTGTTTTTT. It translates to CASSQGPLAGADTGELFF.